The 4 T cell receptor beta chains reported below all come from one sample, sequenced in a study of monozygotic twins with inflammatory bowel disease. Using the 5' RACE reads, TCRdb records one entry per CDR3 protein without DNA. The sample features 70,000 to 95,000 distinct CDR3 sequences, with 6% to 9.5% in its top ten. Sequenced material: blood. Receptor source: a human donor with ulcerative colitis or Crohn's disease, or a healthy co-twin of an affected twin (not recorded which).

The J gene is TRBJ2-3, the V gene TRBV20-1; the D call of TRBD1 rests on TCRdb alone, since no DNA is present to check it. Germline V gene data show CDR1 as DFQATT and CDR2 as SNEGSKA (reference sequence). The CDR3 runs 17 residues. CDR3 protein: CSARDVLAGGRWDTQYF.

The chain joins TRBV20-1 to TRBJ2-1; the D call from TCRdb, TRBD2, cannot be confirmed without DNA. The CDR3 totals 16 residues. CDR1 is DFQATT, CDR2 SNEGSKA, per germline (reference sequence). The CDR3 loop reads CSARYSGGPAYNEQFF.

The J gene is TRBJ1-2, the V gene TRBV6-1; the TRBD1 assignment by TCRdb is unverifiable without DNA. Per the germline V gene, CDR1 is MNHNS and CDR2 is SASEGT. The CDR3 runs to 13 residues. This CDR3 reads CASSDGQDYGYTF.

V is TRBV5-4 and J is TRBJ2-1; checking the TCRdb D call of TRBD2 is not possible without DNA. Germline V CDR1 and CDR2: SGHNT, YYREEE (reference sequence). The CDR3 length is 14 residues. The CDR3 sequence is CASSQRTRYNEQFF.